The clone carrying this TCR beta chain was seen repeatedly, ten times or more. Its target is unknown. The record originates from a study of T cells in Graves' hyperthyroidism and ophthalmopathy. Study observations and caveats: The model's output predicted ophthalmopathy at a median of around 6.9 months prior to onset. Blood also contained most expanded thyroid clonotypes above 0.001.

The CDR3 has 16 residues. Germline V gene data show CDR1 as MDHEN and CDR2 as SYDVKM. The V and J ends lost 1 base and 3 bases respectively, with 13 bases between them. There were TCR beta CDR3 regions amplified from RNA transcripts. The primer set for the first-round RT-PCR of the TCR CDR3 was HTBI. From the multiplex PCR reads, TCRdb called clonotypes with MiXCR, one entry per CDR3 protein. Of roughly 380,000 distinct CDR3 sequences in the sample, around an eighth are singletons; the top ten hold around 20%. Hyperthyroidism, newly diagnosed and lasting under 2 months, affected patients aged 18 to 65.

Sequences were obtained from blood. The rearrangement joins TRBV28 to TRBJ1-5; TRBD1 might be the D (6 bases). This clonotype was sampled from a man aged 25-45 years with Graves' hyperthyroidism that later progressed to Graves' ophthalmopathy. Here the CDR3 reads CASSLSRRGYNQPQHF. DNA for the CDR3: TGTGCCAGCAGTTTATCGCGCAGGGGCTACAATCAGCCCCAGCATTTT.